A selection of T cell receptor beta chains follows, all from one sample in a study of T cell changes during pregnancy in multiple sclerosis. The repertoire was sequenced with immunoSEQ multiplex PCR; TCRdb's copy has only in-frame clones and lacks some. This sample has about 80,000 clones, with about 92% found just once. This specimen consisted of peripheral blood, obtained before pregnancy. These receptors originate from a female donor with multiple sclerosis, enrolled in a pregnancy study. Both conserved end residues are part of each CDR3. D genes are given only for firm matches. Some rows mark clone size as missing; the rest say once, few, many or name a class of expanded clone.

>TRBV6-6|once|TRBJ1-5|.
CASSYSGAGFQPQHF
TGTGCCAGCAGTTACTCGGGGGCCGGTTTTCAGCCCCAGCATTTT
>TRBV28|.|TRBJ2-7|.
CASSVAARLTYEQYF
TGTGCCAGCAGTGTAGCAGCGCGGCTTACCTACGAGCAGTACTTC
>TRBV27|.|TRBJ1-1|TRBD1
CASSSHRDRLNTEAFF
TGTGCCAGCAGTTCTCACCGGGACAGGCTGAACACTGAAGCTTTCTTT
>TRBV29-1|.|TRBJ2-7|TRBD1
CSVAGQGSYEQYF
TGCAGCGTTGCAGGACAGGGCTCCTACGAGCAGTACTTC
>TRBV19|.|TRBJ2-7|TRBD1
CASSTTGGNEQYF
TGTGCCAGTAGCACGACAGGGGGCAACGAGCAGTACTTC
>TRBV5-1|few|TRBJ2-2|TRBD1
CASSLVQGDGELFF
TGCGCCAGCAGCTTGGTTCAGGGGGACGGGGAGCTGTTTTTT
>TRBV27|.|TRBJ1-2|TRBD1
CASSPEPPGQRAALGGYTF
TGTGCCAGCAGTCCTGAACCTCCGGGACAGAGGGCAGCGCTAGGAGGCTACACCTTC
>TRBV6-1|.|TRBJ1-5|.
CASSEPFGGWQPQHF
TGTGCCAGCAGTGAACCCTTTGGGGGCTGGCAGCCCCAGCATTTT
>TRBV18|.|TRBJ1-2|.
CASSPGGGRGGYTF
TGTGCCAGCTCCCCGGGCGGGGGCCGGGGTGGCTACACCTTC
>TRBV18|few|TRBJ1-4|.
CASSDQAVEYEKLFF
TGTGCCAGCTCCGACCAGGCAGTAGAGTATGAAAAACTGTTTTTT
>TRBV6-4|.|TRBJ2-1|.
CASSDQETRVTNEQFF
TGTGCCAGCAGTGACCAGGAGACTAGGGTTACAAATGAGCAGTTCTTC
>TRBV6-4|.|TRBJ2-7|.
CASSPGGLHRSYEQYF
TGTGCCAGCAGTCCCGGAGGACTCCACCGTTCCTACGAGCAGTACTTC
>TRBV29-1|.|TRBJ2-1|.
CSVDRNLQGEQFF
TGCAGCGTTGATCGAAACCTCCAGGGAGAGCAGTTCTTC